The present TCR beta chain was sequenced within a study of cytomegalovirus exposure and HLA in healthy donors. Study context: Both the roughly 120 validation repertoires and the approximately 700 first-cohort repertoires used the same platform, as reported by a later analysis.

This CDR3 spans 15 amino acids. Germline V gene data show CDR1 as MGHRA and CDR2 as YSYEKL. V was clipped by 5 bases and J by 4 bases; unmatched bases: 4. Findings and caveats of the study: According to the study, 150 to 200 TCR beta chains were cytomegalovirus-associated.

This clone was picked up one time. Its antigen is unknown. Libraries were prepared by immunoSEQ multiplex PCR; TCRdb keeps only in-frame clonotypes and omits some of them. The sample gives around 250,000 clones, 90% of which show up once; 0.37% is in the top ten. The receptor's source is a young woman in good health and CMV-seronegative. Sequenced sample: PBMCs. The chain combines TRBV4-1 with TRBJ2-1; 11 bases are shared with TRBD2. The CDR3, as DNA: TGCGCCAGCAGCTTACTAGCGGGGGCTTACAATGAGCAGTTCTTC. It translates to CASSLLAGAYNEQFF.